A single sample gave rise to the 26 T cell receptor beta chains below, sequenced in a study of blood T cell repertoires in COVID-19. Clones were read by immunoSEQ multiplex PCR, and TCRdb kept only the in-frame ones, dropping some. The sample lists about 220,000 clones, around 84% occurring once. The source material was peripheral blood. The receptors come from a man in his fifties or sixties with active or convalescent COVID-19.

The table lists this clone with a few counts. The V call is TRBV9, the J call TRBJ1-2; D unclear. Between the trimmed V and J ends, which lost 0 bases and 3 bases, there was a span of 6 bases. Germline V CDR1 and CDR2: SGDLS, YYNGEE. The CDR3 spans 13 residues. The DNA of the CDR3 is TGTGCCAGCAGCGTAGAAAGCGACTATGGCTACACCTTC. Amino acids: CASSVESDYGYTF.

V is TRBV2 and J is TRBJ2-3; possibly TRBD2 for D (5 bases). This CDR3 comprises 13 residues. CDR1 is SNHLY and CDR2 is FYNNEI in the germline V gene. The V end lost 10 bases, the J end lost 5 bases, and 16 bases lay between the germline ends. This CDR3 reads CANWRGSGDTQYF. The CDR3 DNA follows: TGTGCCAACTGGCGCGGGTCGGGAGATACGCAGTATTTT.

The chain employs TRBV28 and TRBJ1-4, with 7 nucleotides matching TRBD1. Germline trimming cut 9 bases from V and 6 bases from J; bases unmatched to any gene: 7. Germline loops: CDR1 MDHEN, CDR2 SYDVKM. The length of the CDR3 is 13 residues. The CDR3, as DNA: TGTGCCAGTGCGGGTCAGGGGGATGAAAAACTGTTTTTT. Translating gives CASAGQGDEKLFF.

The chain combines TRBV28 with TRBJ2-7, with 10 nucleotides matching TRBD2. Germline assignment: CDR1 MDHEN and CDR2 SYDVKM. Unmatched junction bases numbered 9, after V lost 0 bases and J lost 7 bases. CDR3 size: 16 residues. The CDR3 DNA reads as TGTGCCAGCAGTTTATGGGGAGCTAGCGGGAGTTATGAGCAGTACTTC. Protein: CASSLWGASGSYEQYF.

The J gene is TRBJ1-2, the V gene TRBV6-5; TRBD1 matches 8 bases. With V trimmed by 5 bases and J by 4 bases, 6 bases remained unmatched. From germline, CDR1 is MNHEY and CDR2 SVGAGI. The CDR3 loop spans 14 amino acids. The CDR3 DNA reads as TGTGCCAGCAGTCGGGACAGGACCTTCTATGGCTACACCTTC. Translating gives CASSRDRTFYGYTF.

V and J are TRBV21-1 and TRBJ2-2; the DNA was not used to check the table's D call, TRBD1. TRBV21-1 is described as a pseudogene. The CDR3 runs 18 residues. CDR3 sequence reads: CASSKASFREKNTGELFF. DNA of the CDR3: TGTGCCAGCAGCAAAGCGTCGTTCAGGGAAAAGAACACCGGGGAGCTGTTTTTT.

The rearrangement links TRBV13 to TRBJ1-3, with D hard to call. Trimming left V 6 bases short and J 0 bases short, with 15 bases between. CDR3 length: 16 amino acids. The germline CDR1 and CDR2 sequences are PRHDT and FYEKMQ (reference sequence). The CDR3 loop reads CASRRSEASSGNTIYF. Here the CDR3 DNA reads TGTGCCAGCAGGCGAAGTGAGGCCTCCTCTGGAAACACCATATATTTT. The full variable domain, rest sourced from reference TRBV13 and TRBJ1-3, is AAGVIQSPRHLIKEKRETATLKCYPIPRHDTVYWYQQGPGQDPQFLISFYEKMQSDKGSIPDRFSAQQFSDYHSELNMSSLELGDSALYFCASRRSEASSGNTIYFGEGSWLTVV.

The chain joins TRBV12-3 or TRBV12-4 to TRBJ1-5; possibly TRBD1 for D (5 bases). The CDR3 length is 13 residues. V lost 0 bases and J lost 7, with 7 bases in between. The DNA of the CDR3 is TGTGCCAGCAGTTTAGCTGCAGGGCAGCCCCAGCATTTT. Translation: CASSLAAGQPQHF.

V usage is TRBV6-6 and J usage is TRBJ2-3; D might be TRBD2 (6 bases). Trimming took off 4 bases at V and 0 bases at J, with 14 bases between the two ends. The CDR3 loop spans 16 amino acids. Germline CDR1 is MNHNY and CDR2 is SVGAGI (reference sequence). CDR3 coding DNA: TGTGCCAGCAGTTTCCGGGACGGACTAAGCACAGATACGCAGTATTTT. Translation: CASSFRDGLSTDTQYF.

This chain's CDR3 is CASSPSGSGNIQYF. DNA of the CDR3: TGTGCCAGCTCACCAAGCGGTTCCGGAAACATTCAGTACTTC. This sequence joins TRBV18 and TRBJ2-4; tentatively, D is TRBD2 (5 bases). The CDR3 runs to 14 residues. Trimming took 2 bases from V and 6 from J, leaving 11 bases between them. Germline CDR1 and CDR2: KGHSH and LQKENI. Full variable domain (outside the CDR3, taken from reference TRBV18 and TRBJ2-4): NAGVMQNPRHLVRRRGQEARLRCSPMKGHSHVYWYRQLPEEGLKFMVYLQKENIIDESGMPKERFSAEFPKEGPSILRIQQVVRGDSAAYFCASSPSGSGNIQYFGAGTRLSVL.

This rearrangement joins TRBV5-1 to TRBJ1-1; D call uncertain. Germline assignment: CDR1 SGHRS and CDR2 YFSETQ. Between the trimmed V and J ends, which lost 5 bases and 4 bases, there was a span of 12 bases. The CDR3 has 13 residues. The DNA for the CDR3 is TGCGCCAGCAGGATAGCGATGGGCACTGAAGCTTTCTTT. It yields the protein CASRIAMGTEAFF.

The chain's CDR3 is CASSPPVSGGNTPPQFF. The DNA for the CDR3 is TGTGCCAGCAGCCCGCCCGTTAGCGGGGGGAATACCCCCCCACAGTTCTTC. This chain connects TRBV4-2 to TRBJ2-1; 10 bases are a match to TRBD2. The V gene end was trimmed by 4 bases and the J gene end by 13 bases; junction bases not matched to a gene: 19. Germline CDR1 LGHNA, CDR2 YNFKEQ. This CDR3 is built from 17 residues.

The rearrangement uses TRBV5-6 and TRBJ1-1; tentative D call: TRBD1 (6 bases). This CDR3 has 14 amino acids. Germline loops: CDR1 SGHDT, CDR2 YYEEEE. V shed 4 bases and J shed 4 bases, with 14 bases lying between them. The CDR3: CASSALQGSTEAFF. The DNA of the CDR3 is TGTGCCAGCAGCGCCTTACAGGGTAGCACTGAAGCTTTCTTT. Full variable domain (outside the CDR3, taken from reference TRBV5-6 and TRBJ1-1): DAGVTQSPTHLIKTRGQQVTLRCSPKSGHDTVSWYQQALGQGPQFIFQYYEEEERQRGNFPDRFSGHQFPNYSSELNVNALLLGDSALYLCASSALQGSTEAFFGQGTRLTVV.

The gene calls are TRBV9 and TRBJ2-5, with D perhaps TRBD1 (6 bases). This CDR3 is built from 14 residues. Germline V gene sequence: CDR1 SGDLS, CDR2 YYNGEE. With 3 bases removed from V and 4 bases from J, the gap between germline ends came to 13 bases. CDR3 residues: CASSGTGFSETQYF. For the CDR3, the DNA is TGTGCCAGCAGCGGCACAGGGTTTTCAGAGACCCAGTACTTC.

The J gene is TRBJ1-1, the V gene TRBV28, with D perhaps TRBD1 (5 bases). The CDR3 loop spans 12 amino acids. The germline V gene has CDR1 MDHEN and CDR2 SYDVKM. Trimming removed 9 bases at V and 5 bases at J, with 13 bases between. Here the CDR3 DNA reads TGTGCCAGTCAAACCAGGGCTACTGAAGCTTTCTTT. Its translation is CASQTRATEAFF.

J is TRBJ2-6 and V is TRBV28, with D perhaps matching TRBD2 (6 bases). CDR3 length: 19 residues. Trimming cost V 3 bases and J 1 base, with 19 bases left between them. CDR1 is MDHEN, CDR2 SYDVKM, per germline. For the CDR3, the DNA is TGTGCCAGCAGTTTTATTGGCGGGACCAGTAGGTCTGGGGCCAACGTCCTGACTTTC. Translated, it gives CASSFIGGTSRSGANVLTF.

The V and J genes are TRBV11-2 and TRBJ1-6; D remains ambiguous. V dropped 5 bases and J dropped 4 bases, with 3 bases sitting between them. The length of the CDR3 is 12 residues. Germline CDR1 and CDR2: SGHAT and FQNNGV. The CDR3 reads CASSPYNSPLHF. The CDR3 DNA sequence: TGTGCCAGCAGCCCATATAATTCACCCCTCCACTTT.

This sequence joins TRBV29-1 and TRBJ1-2, with 8 bases that match TRBD1. The CDR3 sequence is 12 residues long. The germline V gene encodes CDR1 SQVTM and CDR2 ANQGSEA. V lost 6 bases and J lost 8; bases outside the gene matches: 8. The CDR3, as DNA: TGCAGCGTGGGCCAGGGGGCGCGGGGCTACACCTTC. It is translated as CSVGQGARGYTF.

The V and J genes are TRBV14 and TRBJ2-3; possible D gene TRBD2, 6 bases. The CDR3 contains 17 residues. The V end lost 5 bases, the J end lost 2 bases, and 20 bases lay between the germline ends. The germline gives CDR1 SGHDN, CDR2 FVKESK. The CDR3 nucleotides are TGTGCCAGCAGCTTCACTCTAGCGACGCCCCTCACAGATACGCAGTATTTT. This encodes CASSFTLATPLTDTQYF.

The chain uses TRBV7-2 and TRBJ1-2, with a weak D call TRBD1 (5 bases). The CDR3 loop spans 14 amino acids. V was shortened by 0 bases and J by 5 bases, with 10 bases between the two germline ends. Germline CDR1 reads SGHTA; CDR2 reads FQGNSA. CDR3: CASSLAQGLYGYTF. The CDR3, as DNA: TGTGCCAGCAGCTTAGCGCAGGGACTTTATGGCTACACCTTC.

The rearrangement links TRBV7-2 to TRBJ2-3, with 9 bases aligning to TRBD2. The CDR3 is 15 amino acids. Germline assignment: CDR1 SGHTA and CDR2 FQGNSA. Trimming at V came to 5 bases and at J to 4 bases, leaving 7 bases not matched to a gene. The CDR3 loop reads CASSPSGTLADTQYF. In DNA form, the CDR3 reads TGTGCCAGCAGCCCTAGCGGGACCCTTGCAGATACGCAGTATTTT.

V and J are TRBV7-3 and TRBJ2-5; 10 nucleotides align to TRBD2. The CDR3 length is 16 residues. Trimming took 6 bases from V and 5 from J; bases not matched to a gene: 12. Germline CDR1 is SGHTA and CDR2 is FQGTGA. This CDR3 reads CASSMGASGSSETQYF. For the CDR3, the DNA is TGTGCCAGCAGTATGGGGGCTAGCGGGAGTTCGGAGACCCAGTACTTC.

The chain carries TRBV19 and TRBJ2-1, with 7 bases fitting TRBD1. In germline, CDR1 is LNHDA, CDR2 SQIVND (reference sequence). Losses at the gene ends were 5 bases for V and 4 bases for J; bases not matched to a gene: 8. The CDR3 extends over 15 amino acids. The DNA for the CDR3 is TGTGCCAGTAGTTTCGGGACAGCGGATTACAATGAGCAGTTCTTC. As protein: CASSFGTADYNEQFF.

V gene TRBV27 combines with J gene TRBJ2-3; a weak D match, TRBD2 (6 bases). Germline CDR1 and CDR2: MNHEY and SMNVEV (reference sequence). Trimming shortened V by 3 bases and J by 6 bases, and 10 bases separated the two germline ends. The length of the CDR3 is 13 residues. The CDR3 DNA reads TGTGCCAGCAGTTTGGCGGGGCTTGATACGCAGTATTTT. Translation: CASSLAGLDTQYF.

The chain employs TRBV19 and TRBJ1-5; D gene ambiguous. This CDR3 is built from 15 residues. Germline V gives CDR1 LNHDA, CDR2 SQIVND (reference sequence). The ends were cut back, 3 bases at V and 7 bases at J, with 16 bases in the middle. CDR3 amino acids: CASSIPLGLGQPQHF. The CDR3 nucleotides are TGTGCCAGTAGTATCCCACTAGGCCTCGGGCAGCCCCAGCATTTT.

The chain uses TRBV18 and TRBJ1-4; 7 nucleotides match TRBD1. The CDR3 runs 17 residues. With 4 bases clipped from V and 11 bases from J, the junction kept 19 bases outside the gene matches. CDR1 is KGHSH, CDR2 LQKENI, per germline. CDR3 sequence: CASSQFTGTDPARKLFF. CDR3 DNA sequence: TGTGCCAGCTCACAATTTACCGGGACAGACCCGGCTAGGAAACTGTTTTTT.